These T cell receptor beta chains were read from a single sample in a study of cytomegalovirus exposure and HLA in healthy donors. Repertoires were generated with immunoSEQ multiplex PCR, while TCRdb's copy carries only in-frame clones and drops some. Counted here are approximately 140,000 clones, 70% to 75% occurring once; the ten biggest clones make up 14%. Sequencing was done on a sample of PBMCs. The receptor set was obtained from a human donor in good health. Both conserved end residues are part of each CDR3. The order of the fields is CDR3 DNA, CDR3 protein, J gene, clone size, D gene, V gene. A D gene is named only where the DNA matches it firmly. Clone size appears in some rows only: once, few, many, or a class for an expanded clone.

CDR3nt: TGTGCCAGCAGCTTACCAGGGTTTGGGGGAAACACCATATATTTT; CDR3aa: CASSLPGFGGNTIYF; j_gene: TRBJ1-3; abundance: few; d_gene: NA; v_gene: TRBV7-2
CDR3nt: TGTGCCAGTAGTCCTGGGGGACAGGGTTACGAGCAGTACTTC; CDR3aa: CASSPGGQGYEQYF; j_gene: TRBJ2-7; abundance: NA; d_gene: TRBD1; v_gene: TRBV19
CDR3nt: TGTGCCAGCAGTGAATACCTAGGGGCAGATACGCAGTATTTT; CDR3aa: CASSEYLGADTQYF; j_gene: TRBJ2-3; abundance: NA; d_gene: NA; v_gene: TRBV2
CDR3nt: TGTGCCAGCAGCTGGGTGGATGGGGGGGATGAAAAACTGTTTTTT; CDR3aa: CASSWVDGGDEKLFF; j_gene: TRBJ1-4; abundance: few; d_gene: NA; v_gene: TRBV13
CDR3nt: TGTGCTAGCAGTCCGAGCTCTGGAAACACCATATATTTT; CDR3aa: CASSPSSGNTIYF; j_gene: TRBJ1-3; abundance: few; d_gene: NA; v_gene: TRBV7-7
CDR3nt: TGTGCCAGCAGCTTGGTAACAGCCGCCCGAATGTATTTT; CDR3aa: CASSLVTAARMYF; j_gene: TRBJ2-3; abundance: NA; d_gene: NA; v_gene: TRBV5-6
CDR3nt: TGCAGTGCGGAGGAGCAAGAGACCCAGTACTTC; CDR3aa: CSAEEQETQYF; j_gene: TRBJ2-5; abundance: NA; d_gene: NA; v_gene: TRBV20-1
CDR3nt: TGTGCCAGCAGTCGAACCCCACTAGCGGCACTCACAGATACGCAGTATTTT; CDR3aa: CASSRTPLAALTDTQYF; j_gene: TRBJ2-3; abundance: few; d_gene: TRBD2; v_gene: TRBV27
CDR3nt: TGTGCCAGCAGCCCCCCGACAGGGGGCGTGACAGATACGCAGTATTTT; CDR3aa: CASSPPTGGVTDTQYF; j_gene: TRBJ2-3; abundance: NA; d_gene: TRBD1; v_gene: TRBV7-8
CDR3nt: TGTGCCAGCAGTACGGGACTCAATAGCAATCAGCCCCAGCATTTT; CDR3aa: CASSTGLNSNQPQHF; j_gene: TRBJ1-5; abundance: NA; d_gene: NA; v_gene: TRBV6-6
CDR3nt: TGTGCCAGCAGCTTAGCGGCAGGGGGCGGTGAAGCTTTCTTT; CDR3aa: CASSLAAGGGEAFF; j_gene: TRBJ1-1; abundance: NA; d_gene: TRBD1; v_gene: TRBV7-9
CDR3nt: TGTGCCAGCAGCCTCGCTAGCGGGAGGAACTACGAGCAGTACTTC; CDR3aa: CASSLASGRNYEQYF; j_gene: TRBJ2-7; abundance: NA; d_gene: TRBD2; v_gene: TRBV11-3
CDR3nt: TGTGCCAGCAGTTTCGGGGAAAGCTACGAGCAGTACTTC; CDR3aa: CASSFGESYEQYF; j_gene: TRBJ2-7; abundance: NA; d_gene: NA; v_gene: TRBV27
CDR3nt: TGTGCCAGCAGCTTAAGTCCGGGGGATAGCAATCAGCCCCAGCATTTT; CDR3aa: CASSLSPGDSNQPQHF; j_gene: TRBJ1-5; abundance: few; d_gene: NA; v_gene: TRBV7-8
CDR3nt: TGTGCCAGCAGCCTTGGGACAGACTACGAGCAGTACTTC; CDR3aa: CASSLGTDYEQYF; j_gene: TRBJ2-7; abundance: NA; d_gene: TRBD1; v_gene: TRBV5-5
CDR3nt: TGTGCCAGCAGCTTAGAGGCTGAGACCCAGTACTTC; CDR3aa: CASSLEAETQYF; j_gene: TRBJ2-5; abundance: NA; d_gene: NA; v_gene: TRBV11-2
CDR3nt: TGTGCCAGCAGTGAACAAGCGGGTTCCTACAATGAGCAGTTCTTC; CDR3aa: CASSEQAGSYNEQFF; j_gene: TRBJ2-1; abundance: NA; d_gene: NA; v_gene: TRBV6-1
CDR3nt: TGTGCCAGCAGTGAATCGGTGGGGGGGGACACCGGGGAGCTGTTTTTT; CDR3aa: CASSESVGGDTGELFF; j_gene: TRBJ2-2; abundance: once; d_gene: TRBD2; v_gene: TRBV2
CDR3nt: TGTGCCAGCTCACCAGTTTCCGGGAACGGCTACACCTTC; CDR3aa: CASSPVSGNGYTF; j_gene: TRBJ1-2; abundance: NA; d_gene: NA; v_gene: TRBV18
CDR3nt: TGTGCCAGCAGCTTGGGGTCCTCGGGGGACGAGCAGTACTTC; CDR3aa: CASSLGSSGDEQYF; j_gene: TRBJ2-7; abundance: few; d_gene: NA; v_gene: TRBV5-5
CDR3nt: TGTGCCAGCAGTTTGGGGGGAAGGGAAACTGAAGCTTTCTTT; CDR3aa: CASSLGGRETEAFF; j_gene: TRBJ1-1; abundance: NA; d_gene: NA; v_gene: TRBV28
CDR3nt: TGTGCCAGCAGTGACTCTCAGGGCTCCTACAATGAGCAGTTCTTC; CDR3aa: CASSDSQGSYNEQFF; j_gene: TRBJ2-1; abundance: many; d_gene: NA; v_gene: TRBV6-4
CDR3nt: TGTGCCAGCAGCTCCCTAGGGGGGGACGCCTCCTACGAGCAGTACTTC; CDR3aa: CASSSLGGDASYEQYF; j_gene: TRBJ2-7; abundance: NA; d_gene: NA; v_gene: TRBV7-6
CDR3nt: TGTGCCAGCAGCTTAGCTCCAGGGGCCTCTGGGGCCAACGTCCTGACTTTC; CDR3aa: CASSLAPGASGANVLTF; j_gene: TRBJ2-6; abundance: NA; d_gene: NA; v_gene: TRBV7-6
CDR3nt: TGTGCCACCAGCAGAGACAGACGGAGCTACGAGCAGTACTTC; CDR3aa: CATSRDRRSYEQYF; j_gene: TRBJ2-7; abundance: NA; d_gene: NA; v_gene: TRBV15
CDR3nt: TGTGCCAGCAGTGAGGGGACAGGGGGCCTTAGGAACTTC; CDR3aa: CASSEGTGGLRNF; j_gene: TRBJ2-5; abundance: once; d_gene: TRBD1; v_gene: TRBV2
CDR3nt: TGTGCCAGCAGCCTAGGAGGGTTGGGGAGCTATGGCTACACCTTC; CDR3aa: CASSLGGLGSYGYTF; j_gene: TRBJ1-2; abundance: NA; d_gene: NA; v_gene: TRBV6-5
CDR3nt: TGTGCCAGCAGGCCCCTTGGGGTAGCGAGGAGTCGGGAGACCCAGTACTTC; CDR3aa: CASRPLGVARSRETQYF; j_gene: TRBJ2-5; abundance: NA; d_gene: NA; v_gene: TRBV2
CDR3nt: TGTGCCAGCAGGGACAGGGGGACCTCCTACGAGCAGTACTTC; CDR3aa: CASRDRGTSYEQYF; j_gene: TRBJ2-7; abundance: few; d_gene: TRBD1; v_gene: TRBV19
CDR3nt: TGTGCCACCAGCAGGGGACTAGCGGGGACAGATACGCAGTATTTT; CDR3aa: CATSRGLAGTDTQYF; j_gene: TRBJ2-3; abundance: few; d_gene: TRBD2; v_gene: TRBV15
CDR3nt: TGTGCCAGCAACCCGGGACACGGGAATTCACCCCTCCACTTT; CDR3aa: CASNPGHGNSPLHF; j_gene: TRBJ1-6; abundance: NA; d_gene: NA; v_gene: TRBV6-1
CDR3nt: TGTGCCATCAGGTCCGGGACAGGTTACAATGAGCAGTTCTTC; CDR3aa: CAIRSGTGYNEQFF; j_gene: TRBJ2-1; abundance: NA; d_gene: TRBD1; v_gene: TRBV10-3
CDR3nt: TGTGCCAGCAGCCAGGGACAGGGGGCCTACGAGCAGTACTTC; CDR3aa: CASSQGQGAYEQYF; j_gene: TRBJ2-7; abundance: NA; d_gene: TRBD1; v_gene: TRBV14
CDR3nt: TGTGCCAGCAGAACTAGCGGCAATGAGCAGTTCTTC; CDR3aa: CASRTSGNEQFF; j_gene: TRBJ2-1; abundance: NA; d_gene: TRBD2; v_gene: TRBV6-1
CDR3nt: TGTGCCAGCAGTACTGGACAGGGCGGGGGTTTAAATCAGCCCCAGCATTTT; CDR3aa: CASSTGQGGGLNQPQHF; j_gene: TRBJ1-5; abundance: NA; d_gene: TRBD1; v_gene: TRBV27
CDR3nt: TGCGCCAGCAGCCAAGAGGGGGGAATCGGGGGGGTCTCCTACGAGCAGTACTTC; CDR3aa: CASSQEGGIGGVSYEQYF; j_gene: TRBJ2-7; abundance: NA; d_gene: TRBD2; v_gene: TRBV4-1
CDR3nt: TGTGCCAGCAGCTTAGGCCGGAACACCGGGGAGCTGTTTTTT; CDR3aa: CASSLGRNTGELFF; j_gene: TRBJ2-2; abundance: NA; d_gene: NA; v_gene: TRBV13
CDR3nt: TGTGCCAGTAGTACGCTTCTAGCGGGGGGGCCGGTTCCAGATACGCAGTATTTT; CDR3aa: CASSTLLAGGPVPDTQYF; j_gene: TRBJ2-3; abundance: NA; d_gene: TRBD2; v_gene: TRBV19
CDR3nt: TGTGCCAGCAGTCCTCGACTAGCAGACTACGAGCAGTACTTC; CDR3aa: CASSPRLADYEQYF; j_gene: TRBJ2-7; abundance: NA; d_gene: TRBD2; v_gene: TRBV6-6
CDR3nt: TGTGCCAGCAAGGGGCGAGGCACCGGGGAGCTGTTTTTT; CDR3aa: CASKGRGTGELFF; j_gene: TRBJ2-2; abundance: once; d_gene: NA; v_gene: TRBV2
CDR3nt: TGTGCCAGCAGCGTAGGGACTAGCAATGAGCAGTTCTTC; CDR3aa: CASSVGTSNEQFF; j_gene: TRBJ2-1; abundance: NA; d_gene: TRBD2; v_gene: TRBV9
CDR3nt: TGTGCCAGCAGTGCGACAGGGGGCTCCGAGCAGTACTTC; CDR3aa: CASSATGGSEQYF; j_gene: TRBJ2-7; abundance: NA; d_gene: TRBD1; v_gene: TRBV6-5
CDR3nt: TGTGCCAGCGCCCCCCCAGGGGCATCTGGAAACACCATATATTTT; CDR3aa: CASAPPGASGNTIYF; j_gene: TRBJ1-3; abundance: NA; d_gene: NA; v_gene: TRBV6-1
CDR3nt: TGTGCCAGTAGTATAGAGCGGGGGGTCCGCACAGATACGCAGTATTTT; CDR3aa: CASSIERGVRTDTQYF; j_gene: TRBJ2-3; abundance: few; d_gene: TRBD2; v_gene: TRBV19
CDR3nt: TGTTCCAGCAGCCCCCCCCAGGGAGGCTATTCTGGGGCCAACGTCCTGACTTTC; CDR3aa: CSSSPPQGGYSGANVLTF; j_gene: TRBJ2-6; abundance: NA; d_gene: NA; v_gene: TRBV7-9
CDR3nt: TGTGCCAGCAGCTTAGCGGGACAGCAAGAGACCCAGTACTTC; CDR3aa: CASSLAGQQETQYF; j_gene: TRBJ2-5; abundance: NA; d_gene: TRBD1; v_gene: TRBV7-9
CDR3nt: TGCGCCAGCAGCCAAGAGCTCCCAGGGCAAACTAATGAAAAACTGTTTTTT; CDR3aa: CASSQELPGQTNEKLFF; j_gene: TRBJ1-4; abundance: few; d_gene: NA; v_gene: TRBV4-1
CDR3nt: TGCGCCAGCAGCCTGGGGGCACCCCAGGGCTCCTACAATGAGCAGTTCTTC; CDR3aa: CASSLGAPQGSYNEQFF; j_gene: TRBJ2-1; abundance: NA; d_gene: NA; v_gene: TRBV5-1
CDR3nt: TGTGCCAGCAGAGACAGGGAACTGTTTTTT; CDR3aa: CASRDRELFF; j_gene: TRBJ1-4; abundance: NA; d_gene: TRBD1; v_gene: TRBV2